The 15 T cell receptor beta chains in this list originate from one sample, sequenced in a study of T cell repertoires in cytomegalovirus infection. No cognate antigen is known for these TCRs. TCRdb passed the reads through MiXCR, listing each CDR3 protein once. Among approximately 110,000 distinct CDR3 sequences listed, around 45% were seen once. Source: CD8+ T cells from cultured PBMCs, taken from culture after CMV antigen stimulation. These receptors originate from a human donor in good health (CMV status not recorded). Some clones in this sample may be carry-over from other donors' samples.

In nucleotides, the CDR3 is TGTGCCAGCAGCAACCGGGACACGAAAAACGGAGAGACCCAGTACTTC. It is translated as CASSNRDTKNGETQYF. The rearrangement uses TRBV5-4 and TRBJ2-5; the D gene is possibly TRBD1 (6 bases). The CDR3 runs 16 residues. Germline lookup yields CDR1 SGHNT and CDR2 YYREEE (reference sequence). V shed 4 bases and J shed 4 bases, with 20 bases lying between them.

The chain joins TRBV27 to TRBJ1-1; D is perhaps TRBD1 (5 bases). CDR1 and CDR2 from the germline V gene are MNHEY and SMNVEV (reference sequence). The CDR3 covers 16 residues. V was clipped by 4 bases and J by 0 bases, with 15 bases between them. As DNA, the CDR3 is TGTGCCAGCAGTTCCCAGGGTATCCATATGAACACTGAAGCTTTCTTT. This encodes CASSSQGIHMNTEAFF.

There are many counts of this clonotype. One junction end does not reproduce the germline sequence, and a read error may be involved. V and J are TRBV12-3 or TRBV12-4 and TRBJ1-1, with 11 bases aligning to TRBD1. The CDR3 has 14 amino acids. The CDR3 DNA is TGTGCCAGCAGCTTAGGGACAGGGGGCACTGAAGCTTTCTTT. This sequence encodes CASSLGTGGTEAFF.

The chain combines TRBV7-2 with TRBJ1-3; D unresolved. The V gene's germline CDR1 is SGHTA and CDR2 FQGNSA. This CDR3 is 16 amino acids long. The V end was cut by 0 bases, the J end by 0 bases, with 9 bases between. The chain's CDR3 is CASSLAWDLSGNTIYF. CDR3 nucleotides: TGTGCCAGCAGCTTAGCTTGGGATCTCTCTGGAAACACCATATATTTT.

The chain recombines TRBV7-2 with TRBJ2-1, with 10 bases aligning to TRBD2. The CDR3 totals 12 residues. The germline gives CDR1 SGHTA, CDR2 FQGNSA. V was clipped by 6 bases and J by 10 bases; unmatched bases: 3. CDR3 sequence: CASSWTSGEQFF. The CDR3 region has the DNA TGTGCCAGCAGTTGGACTAGCGGAGAGCAGTTCTTC.

V is TRBV29-1 and J is TRBJ1-1; D is unresolved. Trimming pared 5 bases from V and 0 bases from J, leaving 10 bases between. The CDR3 sequence is 13 residues long. Germline CDR1 SQVTM, CDR2 ANQGSEA. DNA of the CDR3: TGCAGCGTTTTGAACAGCATGAACACTGAAGCTTTCTTT. Protein product: CSVLNSMNTEAFF. Together with reference TRBV29-1 and TRBJ1-1, the CDR3 gives the full variable domain: SAVISQKPSRDICQRGTSLTIQCQVDSQVTMMFWYRQQPGQSLTLIATANQGSEATYESGFVIDKFPISRPNLTFSTLTVSNMSPEDSSIYLCSVLNSMNTEAFFGQGTRLTVV.

The J gene is TRBJ1-1, the V gene TRBV11-1; D ambiguous. The length of the CDR3 is 14 residues. The V and J ends lost 1 base and 12 bases respectively, with 18 bases between them. Germline V CDR1 and CDR2: SGHAT, FQDESV (reference sequence). CDR3 bases: TGTGCCAGCAGCTTAGGGGCAGTGGATGGTATTACTTTCTTT. Translation gives CASSLGAVDGITFF.

This clonotype occurred once. CDR3 region: CASSHWETQYF. CDR3 in DNA: TGTGCCAGCAGTCATTGGGAGACCCAGTACTTC. The chain couples TRBV6-6 to TRBJ2-5; D remains ambiguous. Per the germline V gene, CDR1 is MNHNY and CDR2 is SVGAGI (reference sequence). This CDR3 region has 11 residues. V was clipped by 5 bases and J by 5 bases, with 6 bases between them.

This clonotype has a count of ten or more. V gene TRBV29-1 combines with J gene TRBJ1-1; D gene ambiguous. The CDR3 has 11 residues. Looked up from germline, CDR1 is SQVTM and CDR2 is ANQGSEA. With 4 bases removed from V and 8 bases from J, the gap between germline ends came to 11 bases. The CDR3 bases are TGCAGCGTTGTTTCGGTTTGGGAAGCTTTCTTT. Its protein product is CSVVSVWEAFF.

The chain couples TRBV7-6 to TRBJ1-4; no reliable D call. Deletions cut 8 bases from V and 10 bases from J, with 17 bases between. The CDR3 loop spans 13 amino acids. In germline, CDR1 is SGHVS, CDR2 FNYEAQ. CDR3 in DNA: TGTGCCAGCCTAGGTGGGTCCGAGGGAAAACTGTTTTTT. The encoded protein is CASLGGSEGKLFF.

This clonotype was picked up many times. The chain has TRBV2 and TRBJ2-3; TRBD2 matches at 10 bases. Losses at the gene ends were 3 bases for V and 1 base for J; bases not matched to a gene: 4. Germline CDR1 is SNHLY and CDR2 is FYNNEI. The CDR3 spans 16 residues. Written as DNA, the CDR3 is TGTGCCAGCAGTGAGTCCCTAGCGGGGGGCACAGATACGCAGTATTTT. Residues: CASSESLAGGTDTQYF.

J is TRBJ1-4 and V is TRBV12-3 or TRBV12-4; D possibly corresponds to TRBD1 (5 bases). This CDR3 has 14 amino acids. V dropped 3 bases and J dropped 8 bases, with 13 bases sitting between them. The CDR3 loop reads CASSLGGVGEKLFF. DNA of the CDR3: TGTGCCAGCAGTTTGGGGGGGGTGGGAGAAAAACTGTTTTTT.

This clonotype was seen ten or more times. The chain couples TRBV24-1 to TRBJ1-1; D gene ambiguous. The CDR3 covers 11 residues. Germline CDR1 KGHDR, CDR2 SFDVKD. V lost 0 bases and J lost 6, with 1 base in between. The CDR3 DNA reads as TGTGCCACCAGTGATTTGGCTGAAGCTTTCTTT. Residues: CATSDLAEAFF.

The chain links TRBV7-8 to TRBJ2-5; 11 positions match TRBD2. The CDR3 extends over 15 amino acids. CDR1 and CDR2 (germline): SGHVS, FQNEAQ. V shed 4 bases and J 1 base; nucleotides not matched to a gene: 2. The DNA for the CDR3 is TGTGCCAGCAGCTCTAGCGGGGGGAGCCAAGAGACCCAGTACTTC. This translates into CASSSSGGSQETQYF.

The rearrangement uses TRBV6-2 or TRBV6-3 and TRBJ2-4; D is unclear. The CDR3 is 14 amino acids. With 0 bases removed from V and 5 bases from J, the gap between germline ends came to 8 bases. Looked up from germline, CDR1 is MNHEY and CDR2 is SVGEGT. CDR3 in DNA: TGTGCCAGCAGTTACTCTGGGCAGGAAAACATTCAGTACTTC. It is translated as CASSYSGQENIQYF.